One T cell receptor (beta chain) is described in this entry. There are 11 residues in the CDR3. V lost 1 base to trimming and J lost 9 bases, with 4 bases between them. Germline CDR1 SGHNT, CDR2 YENEEA. This record belongs to a study of T cells after yellow fever vaccination. They built TCR cDNA with 5'RACE template switching, a step that put in a universal primer site and UMIs. MiXCR, run by TCRdb on the 5' RACE reads, gives a single entry per CDR3 protein. The repertoire holds some 160,000 distinct CDR3 sequences, with 7% to 10% as singletons. This material consisted of CD8+ T cells sorted from PBMCs, taken 45 days after the yellow fever booster vaccination. This chain uses TRBV11-3 with TRBJ2-1; D unclear. This receptor was taken from a man younger than 30 who received the YFV17D yellow fever vaccine. In DNA form, the CDR3 reads TGTGCCAGCAGCTTAGGGGTTGAGCAGTTCTTC. Amino acids: CASSLGVEQFF.